What follows are 8 T cell receptor beta chains derived from one specimen sequenced in a study of regulatory T cells in long-lasting Graves disease. As for time point: persistent/refractory GD, antithyroid drugs over 5 years with positive TRAb. The authors made the TCR library using RNA they extracted from PBMCs. Researchers made TCR beta libraries by using iRepertoire HTBI primers and running Arm-PCR on CDR3 regions. TCRdb passed the multiplex PCR reads through MiXCR, listing each CDR3 protein once. The sample lists 650,000 to 700,000 distinct CDR3 sequences, 25% to 35% occurring once. The sequencing used peripheral blood mononuclear cells (PBMCs), collected when the disease was refractory, from a patient treated with antithyroid drugs. All receptors come from a female donor with Graves disease.

The sample holds a few counts of this clonotype. This chain connects TRBV10-3 to TRBJ1-1, with D tentatively TRBD1 (5 bases). V shed 0 bases and J shed 5 bases, with 13 bases lying between them. Germline V gene sequence: CDR1 ENHRY, CDR2 SYGVKD. The CDR3 has 15 residues. In nucleotides, the CDR3 is TGTGCCATCAGTGAGTCGAGGGCAGGGTGGACTGAAGCTTTCTTT. Translating it yields CAISESRAGWTEAFF.

CDR3 DNA: TGCAGCGTGCAGATGGAAAACTATGGCTACACCTTC. Translated: CSVQMENYGYTF. This rearrangement joins TRBV29-1 to TRBJ1-2; D is unclear. This CDR3 is 12 amino acids long. V was trimmed by 6 bases and J by 2 bases, leaving 10 bases between them. CDR1 SQVTM and CDR2 ANQGSEA come from the germline V gene.

The V gene is TRBV5-1, the J gene TRBJ1-1; 7 bases are shared with TRBD1. Germline trimming cut 1 base from V and 5 bases from J; bases unmatched to any gene: 8. Germline CDR1 reads SGHRS; CDR2 reads YFSETQ. The CDR3 length is 15 residues. This chain's CDR3 is CASSLKTGASTEAFF. The CDR3, as DNA: TGCGCCAGCAGCTTGAAAACAGGGGCGTCGACTGAAGCTTTCTTT.

The chain has TRBV6-8 and TRBJ1-5; possible D gene TRBD1, 6 bases. V was shortened by 5 bases and J by 4 bases, with 15 bases between the two germline ends. Germline CDR1 and CDR2: MNHGY and SAAAGT. This CDR3 spans 15 amino acids. CDR3 bases: TGTGCCAGCAGTCATCGGGAGGGGGGGAATCAGCCCCAGCATTTT. Its translation: CASSHREGGNQPQHF.

This clonotype was seen ten or more times. The genes are TRBV28 and TRBJ1-2; D might be TRBD1 (6 bases). Per germline, CDR1 MDHEN and CDR2 SYDVKM. Trimming removed 5 bases from V and 2 bases from J, with 12 bases in between. CDR3 length: 14 amino acids. CDR3 bases: TGTGCCAGCAGTATGCGGACAGTAAACTATGGCTACACCTTC. This encodes CASSMRTVNYGYTF.

V and J are TRBV20-1 and TRBJ2-7; a possible D gene is TRBD2 (6 bases). The CDR3 has 12 residues. CDR1 is DFQATT, CDR2 SNEGSKA, per germline (reference sequence). V was pared by 5 bases and J by 3 bases, with 11 bases between. As DNA, the CDR3 is TGCAGTGCTGTGGAGGGGAACTACGAGCAGTACTTC. It yields the protein CSAVEGNYEQYF.

This clonotype was found a few times. The rearrangement links TRBV9 to TRBJ1-2, with 7 bases identical to TRBD1. The germline CDR1 and CDR2 sequences are SGDLS and YYNGEE. This CDR3 has 15 residues. V lost 3 bases and J lost 0; bases outside the gene matches: 5. The CDR3 region has the DNA TGTGCCAGCAGCGCCACAGGGGTCACTAACTATGGCTACACCTTC. Protein product: CASSATGVTNYGYTF.

This chain uses TRBV18 with TRBJ1-5; D not resolved. The V end lost 2 bases, the J end lost 3 bases, and 8 bases lay between the germline ends. The V gene's germline CDR1 is KGHSH and CDR2 LQKENI. The CDR3 is made up of 14 amino acids. CDR3 region: CASSPWQDNQPQHF. The CDR3 nucleotides are TGTGCCAGCTCACCATGGCAGGACAATCAGCCCCAGCATTTT.